Included here is one T cell receptor beta chain sequence, with context. Measured with immunoSEQ multiplex PCR; TCRdb has only the in-frame clones, and not every one. The sample includes approximately 2.3 million clones, more than 85% seen only once; the top ten take approximately 0.4%. With 5 bases removed from V and 0 bases from J, the gap between germline ends came to 20 bases. The germline V gene encodes CDR1 SGHVS and CDR2 FQNEAQ. The CDR3 extends over 17 amino acids. This specimen belongs to a study of shared clonotypes between healthy human individuals. This clonotype was obtained from a man aged 18 to 29 in good health. Some clones in this sample may be carry-over from other donors' samples. This sequence joins TRBV7-8 and TRBJ2-7; no clear D gene. Sequenced material: naive CD4+ T cells from PBMCs. Subset given: CD45RA+ positively selected. The CDR3 sequence: CASSAGRYDEPSYEQYF. In DNA, the CDR3 is TGTGCCAGCAGCGCCGGCCGCTACGACGAACCCTCCTACGAGCAGTACTTC.